The 8 T cell receptor beta chains below were found in one sample sequenced in a study of cytomegalovirus exposure and HLA in healthy donors. The primer mix had 60 Vbeta and 13 Jbeta primers. Here immunoSEQ multiplex PCR was the method, and the copy in TCRdb shows in-frame clones only, minus some. This sample has 85,000 to 130,000 clones, with around 80% found just once. Material: PBMCs. Receptor source: a middle-aged woman in good health and CMV-seronegative.

This clone was seen more than once but under ten times. This chain uses TRBV5-6 with TRBJ2-2, with 11 bases fitting TRBD2. CDR1 SGHDT and CDR2 YYEEEE come from the germline V gene. After removal of 4 bases from V and 4 bases from J, the junction contained 9 bases not matched to a gene. CDR3 length: 17 residues. The CDR3 loop reads CASSLSGTSGITGELFF. The CDR3 DNA is TGTGCCAGCAGCCTGTCCGGGACTAGCGGTATCACCGGGGAGCTGTTTTTT.

The chain uses TRBV30 and TRBJ1-2, with D uncertain. The germline V gene has CDR1 GTSNPN and CDR2 SVGIG (reference sequence). V lost 5 bases to trimming and J lost 7 bases, with 11 bases between them. The CDR3 covers 11 residues. CDR3 DNA: TGTGCCTGGGGTCTACGTGTTGGCTACACCTTC. It yields the protein CAWGLRVGYTF.

This chain connects TRBV10-3 to TRBJ2-4; TRBD2 agrees at 12 bases. CDR3 length: 20 amino acids. Losses at the gene ends were 3 bases for V and 0 bases for J; bases not matched to a gene: 12. Germline V gives CDR1 ENHRY, CDR2 SYGVKD. As DNA, the CDR3 is TGTGCCATCAGTGATCTGCCATCTAGCGGGAGGGCCTTAGCCAAAAACATTCAGTACTTC. This codes for CAISDLPSSGRALAKNIQYF.

The count of this clone is one. J is TRBJ2-2 and V is TRBV5-4, with 7 bases matching TRBD2. V gave up 4 bases and J gave up 2 bases; unmatched junction bases: 5. Germline V gives CDR1 SGHNT, CDR2 YYREEE (reference sequence). CDR3 length: 15 residues. Here the CDR3 DNA reads TGTGCCAGCAGCCCGGGGGGAGATAACACCGGGGAGCTGTTTTTT. It yields the protein CASSPGGDNTGELFF.

The chain carries TRBV5-1 and TRBJ2-7, with 7 bases matching TRBD1. Germline V gene data show CDR1 as SGHRS and CDR2 as YFSETQ. The CDR3 covers 14 residues. V lost 2 bases, J lost 1 base, and 3 bases stayed unmatched. The CDR3 DNA sequence: TGCGCCAGCAGCTTTGCGACAGGGTCCTACGAGCAGTACTTC. Protein: CASSFATGSYEQYF.

This clone showed up just a few times. The V and J genes are TRBV28 and TRBJ2-7, with a possible D match to TRBD2 (7 bases). Trimming shortened V by 7 bases and J by 2 bases, and 15 bases separated the two germline ends. In germline, CDR1 is MDHEN, CDR2 SYDVKM. CDR3 size: 14 residues. The CDR3 loop is CASTRGGRPYEQYF. For the CDR3, the DNA is TGTGCCAGCACGAGGGGGGGACGTCCCTACGAGCAGTACTTC.

The chain is built from TRBV5-4 and TRBJ2-1, with D unresolved. V lost 4 bases and J 10 bases, leaving 12 bases between the germline ends. The CDR3 contains 12 residues. From germline, CDR1 is SGHNT and CDR2 YYREEE (reference sequence). CDR3 DNA sequence: TGTGCCAGCAGCCCACTAAGAGAAGAGCAGTTCTTC. Amino acids: CASSPLREEQFF.

In DNA form, the CDR3 reads TGCGCCAGCAGCTCGCATTCAGGGGGCGCAGGGAAACTGTTTTTT. Amino acids: CASSSHSGGAGKLFF. The genes are TRBV5-1 and TRBJ1-4; 8 bases line up with TRBD1. The V segment lost 3 bases and the J segment 11 bases; nucleotides outside the gene matches: 12. Per germline, CDR1 SGHRS and CDR2 YFSETQ. The CDR3 is made up of 15 amino acids.